One T cell receptor (beta chain) is described in this entry. The antigen this receptor binds is unknown. No qualities accompany the bases; no much larger clone lies one base away. The record originates from a study of blood T cell repertoires in COVID-19 (dated by TCRdb to 2018 to 2020). At the level of the whole study: Samples from collaborators originated in the United States, Italy and Spain and spanned both the acute and convalescent phases of COVID-19. Samples were obtained from the ongoing ImmuneRACE study (first 160 participants) and from some 1,300 subjects provided by 6 global collaborators. Where available, HLA class I and class II types were taken from metadata supplied by the sample provider and were not determined by assay-based typing. The sample metadata nearly always contained a de-identified subject ID, COVID-19 status, age in years and sex. A freely available public database, intended as a resource for researchers studying the immune response to SARS-CoV-2, is where the repertoires were released. The prospective study material was composed of cDNA or gDNA derived from T cells, B-cell-depleted T cells, or PBMCs. Subjects who had been exposed to COVID-19, were actively infected with it, or had recovered from it provided the deeply sampled blood TCRbeta repertoires that made up the dataset.

The full study reports these points: How much clinical and demographic metadata was included differed by source and by participant, and the metadata was provided uncurated.

TCRbeta CDR3 regions were amplified from genomic DNA by means of the immunoSEQ Assay, a bias-controlled multiplex PCR. In the source study's methods: The number of nucleated cells in each sample was estimated from the amplification of reference gene primers within the assay. Sequence reads were collapsed and filtered to measure the absolute abundance of every unique TCRbeta CDR3 rearrangement. For each sample, productive Simpson clonality was calculated by taking the square root of Simpson's diversity index across productive rearrangements. TCRdb took this table from immuneACCESS and kept in-frame rearrangements with V and J called. Such tables lack part of the clones; where checked against another copy, unresolved V genes explain under half of the gap, and the rest is unexplained. V and J calls and clone size are as listed in that table; D and trimming were resolved from the DNA. This sample comprises some 80,000 clones, under 95% of them detected only once. About 16% of the sample rests with the top ten.

Whole blood was collected in K2EDTA tubes by collaborating institutions according to the institutions' own protocols. For TCRbeta analysis, collaborator samples were shipped as frozen whole blood, as isolated PBMCs, or as DNA extracted from either sample type. The CDR3 numbers 15 residues from cysteine through phenylalanine. Only the CDR3 DNA stays, 45 bases, in frame from base 1. Trimming leaves V shorter by 5 bases and J shorter by 8 bases, with the junction holding 10 bases beyond the gene matches. Taken from the germline V gene, the CDR1 and CDR2 loops are SGHRS and YFSETQ. The receptor comes from a woman at least 80 years old with active or convalescent COVID-19. The source material was peripheral blood. The rearranged chain carries TRBV5-1 and TRBJ2-1; 10 nucleotides in the junction match TRBD1. Here the CDR3 is given as CASRQGQGIVDEQFF. The DNA sequence follows: TGCGCCAGCAGACAGGGACAGGGGATTGTGGATGAGCAGTTCTTC.